What follows are 20 T cell receptor beta chains derived from one specimen sequenced in a study of Ad26.COV2.S vaccination and SARS-CoV-2 variants. Treatment noted: about 20 received Ad26.COV2.S at low or high dose, single or two shots; roughly five received placebo; per-sample allocation not given. Sampling occurred on day 63 after the first vaccine or placebo injection. The assay was immunoSEQ multiplex PCR, and TCRdb's table has in-frame clones only and misses some. Here the sample spans some 350,000 clones, roughly 85% being singletons. Specimen: peripheral blood, collected in a trial of Ad26.COV2.S vaccine versus placebo. These receptor sequences come from a person between 18 and 59 years old who received the Ad26.COV2.S COVID-19 vaccine or a placebo.

This chain links TRBV27 with TRBJ2-2; possibly TRBD1 or TRBD2 for D (6 bases each). Germline V gene lookup returns CDR1 MNHEY and CDR2 SMNVEV (reference sequence). With 2 bases removed from V and 5 bases from J, the gap between germline ends came to 12 bases. The length of the CDR3 is 15 residues. In DNA, the CDR3 is TGTGCCAGCAGTTTAAAGAGGGGGAGGACCGGGGAGCTGTTTTTT. Translation: CASSLKRGRTGELFF.

This rearrangement joins TRBV25-1 to TRBJ2-1, with D tentatively TRBD2 (6 bases). Trimming took off 6 bases at V and 4 bases at J, with 22 bases between the two ends. CDR1 and CDR2 (germline): MGHDK, SYGVNS. This CDR3 spans 17 amino acids. Here the CDR3 DNA reads TGTGCCAGCAGGCTCGTTCTTAGCTGGGACTTATACAATGAGCAGTTCTTC. This gives the protein CASRLVLSWDLYNEQFF.

The chain recombines TRBV6-5 with TRBJ2-7; 9 bases line up with TRBD1. The CDR3 is 14 amino acids. J lost 2 bases, V lost 5 bases, and 4 bases had no gene match. Germline V lookup: CDR1 MNHEY, CDR2 SVGAGI. DNA for the CDR3: TGTGCCAGCAGTCGGAACAGGGGGCCCTACGAGCAGTACTTC. It is translated as CASSRNRGPYEQYF.

The chain employs TRBV2 and TRBJ1-3; 7 bases match TRBD1. The germline V gene encodes CDR1 SNHLY and CDR2 FYNNEI. The V segment lost 6 bases and the J segment 6 bases; nucleotides outside the gene matches: 5. The CDR3 contains 13 residues. The CDR3 region has the DNA TGTGCCAGCAGAGGGGACAGTGAAAACACCATATATTTT. This encodes CASRGDSENTIYF.

The chain joins TRBV7-9 to TRBJ2-6; 8 nucleotides align to TRBD1. V was clipped by 1 base and J by 0 bases; unmatched bases: 5. CDR3 length: 18 amino acids. Germline-derived CDR1 and CDR2 are SEHNR and FQNEAQ (reference sequence). The CDR3 sequence is CASSLGRGQGSGANVLTF. CDR3 in DNA: TGTGCCAGCAGCTTAGGCAGGGGGCAGGGCTCTGGGGCCAACGTCCTGACTTTC.

The sample holds one count of this clone. The chain combines TRBV7-9 with TRBJ1-2; D may be TRBD1 (5 bases). This CDR3 region has 15 residues. Germline CDR1 is SEHNR and CDR2 is FQNEAQ (reference sequence). V lost 3 bases, J lost 2 bases, and 13 bases lay in between. The CDR3: CASSLQGTMNYGYTF. CDR3 DNA sequence: TGTGCCAGCAGCTTGCAGGGCACCATGAACTATGGCTACACCTTC. Full variable domain (outside the CDR3, taken from reference TRBV7-9 and TRBJ1-2): DTGVSQNPRHKITKRGQNVTFRCDPISEHNRLYWYRQTLGQGPEFLTYFQNEAQLEKSRLLSDRFSAERPKGSFSTLEIQRTEQGDSAMYLCASSLQGTMNYGYTFGSGTRLTVV.

The chain combines TRBV19 with TRBJ2-5; D is tentatively TRBD1 or TRBD2 (5 bases each). The germline V gene has CDR1 LNHDA and CDR2 SQIVND (reference sequence). This CDR3 is built from 17 residues. V lost 3 bases and J lost 5, with 22 bases in between. The CDR3 DNA sequence: TGTGCCAGTAGTATGTGGGGGTTGGAAGTAGTAGCGGAGACCCAGTACTTC. It encodes CASSMWGLEVVAETQYF.

This clone was seen only once. The V call is TRBV27, the J call TRBJ2-2, with TRBD2 matching over 13 bases. The CDR3 length is 16 residues. V was pared by 10 bases and J by 7 bases, with 12 bases of the junction left unmatched. Germline-derived CDR1 and CDR2 are MNHEY and SMNVEV (reference sequence). CDR3 amino acids: CATRGTSGVSGGELFF. The CDR3, as DNA: TGTGCCACCAGGGGGACTAGCGGGGTTTCGGGCGGGGAGCTGTTTTTT.

This clone has only a few counts. The CDR3 spells CSVEDRYNYGYTF. In DNA form, the CDR3 reads TGCAGCGTTGAAGACAGATATAACTATGGCTACACCTTC. V is TRBV29-1 and J is TRBJ1-2; the D is unclear. This CDR3 spans 13 amino acids. From germline, CDR1 is SQVTM and CDR2 ANQGSEA. V dropped 0 bases and J dropped 1 base, with 6 bases sitting between them.

The chain combines TRBV7-9 with TRBJ2-7; 8 nucleotides agree with TRBD1. V dropped 4 bases and J dropped 4; count of bases not matched to a gene: 6. The germline V gene has CDR1 SEHNR and CDR2 FQNEAQ (reference sequence). The CDR3 is 14 amino acids. As DNA, the CDR3 is TGTGCCAGCAGCTCAGCACAGGGGGAATACGAGCAGTACTTC. This codes for CASSSAQGEYEQYF.

CDR3 sequence: CASSVLAGGYNEQFF. The CDR3 coding sequence is TGTGCCAGCAGTGTCCTAGCGGGAGGGTACAATGAGCAGTTCTTC. The chain uses TRBV28 and TRBJ2-1; 12 positions match TRBD2. Trimming cost V 5 bases and J 4 bases; bases outside gene matches: 3. Germline loops: CDR1 MDHEN, CDR2 SYDVKM. This CDR3 has 15 residues.

The chain is built from TRBV6-2 or TRBV6-3 and TRBJ1-3, with no clear D. Between the trimmed V and J ends, which lost 0 bases and 3 bases, there was a span of 9 bases. Germline V gene sequence: CDR1 MNHEY, CDR2 SVGEGT. There are 15 residues in the CDR3. The CDR3 sequence is CASSYSRDRGNTIYF. As DNA, the CDR3 is TGTGCCAGCAGTTACTCGAGAGACCGTGGAAACACCATATATTTT.

The CDR3 DNA follows: TGTGCCAGCAGCCCAGAGGGCGGGGGGGCCGCATATGAGCAGTTCTTC. It specifies CASSPEGGGAAYEQFF. The chain carries TRBV13 and TRBJ2-1; 9 bases line up with TRBD2. CDR1 is PRHDT and CDR2 is FYEKMQ in the germline V gene (reference sequence). With 5 bases clipped from V and 8 bases from J, the junction kept 13 bases outside the gene matches. This CDR3 has 16 amino acids.

The chain couples TRBV14 to TRBJ2-5; possibly TRBD1 for D (6 bases). The CDR3 contains 16 residues. V was pared by 6 bases and J by 3 bases, with 20 bases between. Germline CDR1 is SGHDN and CDR2 is FVKESK. CDR3 in amino acids: CASSRITGHPKETQYF. The DNA of the CDR3 is TGTGCCAGCAGTCGTATAACGGGACATCCAAAAGAGACCCAGTACTTC.

J is TRBJ2-1 and V is TRBV7-2, with 8 bases that match TRBD1. The J segment lost 5 bases and the V segment lost 3 bases, leaving 0 bases of the junction unmatched. Looked up from germline, CDR1 is SGHTA and CDR2 is FQGNSA. The CDR3 loop spans 13 amino acids. CDR3 sequence reads: CASSLDRDNEQFF. CDR3 bases: TGTGCCAGCAGCTTGGACAGGGACAATGAGCAGTTCTTC.

V gene TRBV25-1 combines with J gene TRBJ2-2; 10 nucleotides line up with TRBD2. After removal of 4 bases from V and 3 bases from J, the junction contained 2 bases not matched to a gene. The CDR3 length is 15 residues. Germline values: CDR1 MGHDK, CDR2 SYGVNS. CDR3 sequence: CASSGAGGYTGELFF. CDR3 DNA: TGTGCCAGCAGTGGAGCGGGGGGGTACACCGGGGAGCTGTTTTTT.

This rearrangement joins TRBV7-2 to TRBJ2-7, with TRBD2 identical over 8 bases. This CDR3 is 15 amino acids long. The V gene's germline CDR1 is SGHTA and CDR2 FQGNSA. V dropped 4 bases and J dropped 6; count of bases not matched to a gene: 11. The CDR3 reads CASSSLGREALEQYF. The CDR3 nucleotides are TGTGCCAGCAGCTCCCTCGGGCGGGAGGCACTCGAGCAGTACTTC.

This clone was recorded once. The chain employs TRBV19 and TRBJ1-1, with 7 nucleotides matching TRBD1. CDR1 is LNHDA and CDR2 is SQIVND in the germline V gene (reference sequence). The J segment lost 1 base and the V segment lost 10 bases, leaving 6 bases of the junction unmatched. The CDR3 sequence is 13 residues long. CDR3 DNA sequence: TGTGCCACCGCAGACAGGGAGAACACTGAAGCTTTCTTT. Protein sequence: CATADRENTEAFF.

The genes are TRBV29-1 and TRBJ2-7; maybe TRBD2 (5 bases). V lost 6 bases, J lost 2 bases, and 14 bases lay in between. The CDR3 contains 13 residues. Germline V gene data show CDR1 as SQVTM and CDR2 as ANQGSEA. CDR3 amino acids: CSVDLGPTYEQYF. In DNA form, the CDR3 reads TGCAGCGTGGACTTGGGTCCCACCTACGAGCAGTACTTC.

This clone was picked up one time. The chain recombines TRBV7-2 with TRBJ2-3; 12 nucleotides agree with TRBD2. CDR3 length equals 16 residues. J gave up 4 bases and V 5 bases, and 7 bases lay outside the gene matches. The germline V gene encodes CDR1 SGHTA and CDR2 FQGNSA. For the CDR3, the DNA is TGTGCCAGCAGCCCGACTAGCGGGAGTACCCCAGATACGCAGTATTTT. It codes for CASSPTSGSTPDTQYF.